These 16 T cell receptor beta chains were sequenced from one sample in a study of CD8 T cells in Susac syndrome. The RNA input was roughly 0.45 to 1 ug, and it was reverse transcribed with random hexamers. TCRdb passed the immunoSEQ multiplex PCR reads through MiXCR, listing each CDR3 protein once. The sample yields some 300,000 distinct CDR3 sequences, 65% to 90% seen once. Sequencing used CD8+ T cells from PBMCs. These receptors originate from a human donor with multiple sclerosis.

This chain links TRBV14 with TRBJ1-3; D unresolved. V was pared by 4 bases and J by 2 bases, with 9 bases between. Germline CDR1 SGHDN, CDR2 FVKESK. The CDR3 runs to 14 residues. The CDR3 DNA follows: TGTGCCAGCAGCCCTTATGTTGCTGGAAACACCATATATTTT. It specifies CASSPYVAGNTIYF.

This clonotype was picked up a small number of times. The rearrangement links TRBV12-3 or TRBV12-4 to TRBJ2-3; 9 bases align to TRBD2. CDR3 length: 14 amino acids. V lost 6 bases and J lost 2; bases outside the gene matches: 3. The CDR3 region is CASSWTSVTDTQYF. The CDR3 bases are TGTGCCAGCAGCTGGACTAGCGTCACAGATACGCAGTATTTT.

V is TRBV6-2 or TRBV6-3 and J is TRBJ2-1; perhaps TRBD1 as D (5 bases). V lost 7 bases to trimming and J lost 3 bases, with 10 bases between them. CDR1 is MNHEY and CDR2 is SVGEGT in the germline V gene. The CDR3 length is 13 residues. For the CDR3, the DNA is TGTGCCAGCACCGCCAGGGTCTACAATGAGCAGTTCTTC. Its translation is CASTARVYNEQFF.

This chain's CDR3 is CASSTRTSGTDTQYF. The CDR3 DNA follows: TGTGCCAGTAGTACAAGGACTAGCGGGACAGATACGCAGTATTTT. This chain links TRBV19 with TRBJ2-3; 11 nucleotides match TRBD2. The CDR3 is made up of 15 amino acids. Germline CDR1 is LNHDA and CDR2 is SQIVND (reference sequence). V shed 4 bases, J shed 3 bases, and the junction held 3 bases outside the gene matches.

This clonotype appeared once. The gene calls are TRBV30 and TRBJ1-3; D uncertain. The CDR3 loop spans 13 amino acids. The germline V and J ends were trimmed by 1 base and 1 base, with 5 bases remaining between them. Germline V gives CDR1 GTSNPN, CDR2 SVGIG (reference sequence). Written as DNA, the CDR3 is TGTGCCTGGAGTGCCTGGTCTGGAAACACCATATATTTT. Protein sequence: CAWSAWSGNTIYF.

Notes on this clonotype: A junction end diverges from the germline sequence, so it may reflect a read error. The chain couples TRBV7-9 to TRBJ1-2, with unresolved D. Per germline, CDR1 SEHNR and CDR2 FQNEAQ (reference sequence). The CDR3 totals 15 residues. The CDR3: CASRHYRPPNHGYTF. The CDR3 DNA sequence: TGTGCCAGCAGACACTATAGGCCTCCTAACCATGGCTACACCTTC.

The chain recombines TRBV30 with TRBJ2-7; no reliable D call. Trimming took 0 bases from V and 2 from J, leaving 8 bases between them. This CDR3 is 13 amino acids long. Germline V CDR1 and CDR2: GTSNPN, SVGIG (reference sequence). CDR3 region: CAWSVGGTYEQYF. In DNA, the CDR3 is TGTGCCTGGAGTGTGGGCGGCACCTACGAGCAGTACTTC.

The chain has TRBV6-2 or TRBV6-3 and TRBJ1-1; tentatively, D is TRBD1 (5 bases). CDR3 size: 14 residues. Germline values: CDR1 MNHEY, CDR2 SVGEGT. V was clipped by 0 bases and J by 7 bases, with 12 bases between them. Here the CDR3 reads CASSYSPWQGEAFF. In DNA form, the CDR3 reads TGTGCCAGCAGTTACTCTCCGTGGCAGGGTGAAGCTTTCTTT.

The CDR3 spells CASSPGAGMETQYF. For the CDR3, the DNA is TGTGCCAGCTCACCAGGGGCAGGGATGGAGACCCAGTACTTC. This sequence joins TRBV18 and TRBJ2-5, with D possibly TRBD1 on 5 matching bases. The CDR3 is 14 residues long. V lost 2 bases and J 5 bases, leaving 12 bases between the germline ends. The V gene's germline CDR1 is KGHSH and CDR2 LQKENI. Variable domain in full (rest from reference TRBV18 and TRBJ2-5): NAGVMQNPRHLVRRRGQEARLRCSPMKGHSHVYWYRQLPEEGLKFMVYLQKENIIDESGMPKERFSAEFPKEGPSILRIQQVVRGDSAAYFCASSPGAGMETQYFGPGTRLLVL.

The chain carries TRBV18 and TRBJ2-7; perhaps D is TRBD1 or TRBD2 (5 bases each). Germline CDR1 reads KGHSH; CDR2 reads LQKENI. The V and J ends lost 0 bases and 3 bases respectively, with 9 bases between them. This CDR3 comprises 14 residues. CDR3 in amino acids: CASSPPGDHYEQYF. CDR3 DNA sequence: TGTGCCAGCTCACCACCGGGGGACCACTACGAGCAGTACTTC.

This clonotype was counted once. The CDR3 coding sequence is TGTGCCAGCAGCGGGCCCTACGCGGGATACTACGAGCAGTACTTC. It yields the protein CASSGPYAGYYEQYF. The V and J genes are TRBV5-8 and TRBJ2-7; D perhaps matches TRBD2 (6 bases). The CDR3 contains 15 residues. Trimming removed 4 bases at V and 3 bases at J, with 17 bases between. Germline V CDR1 and CDR2: SGHTS, YDEGEE.

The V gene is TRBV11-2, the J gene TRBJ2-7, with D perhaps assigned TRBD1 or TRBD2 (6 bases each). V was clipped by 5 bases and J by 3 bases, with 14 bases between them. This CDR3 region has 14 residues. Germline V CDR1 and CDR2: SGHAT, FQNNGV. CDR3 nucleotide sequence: TGTGCCAGCAGCCCCTCGGGGGACAACTACGAGCAGTACTTC. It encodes CASSPSGDNYEQYF.

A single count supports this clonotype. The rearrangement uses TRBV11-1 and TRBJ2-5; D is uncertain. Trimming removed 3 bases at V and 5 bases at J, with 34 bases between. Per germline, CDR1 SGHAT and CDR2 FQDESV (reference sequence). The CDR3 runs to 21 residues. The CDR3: CASSLPLSVEQAGRRDETQYF. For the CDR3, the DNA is TGTGCCAGCAGCTTGCCACTTTCGGTGGAGCAGGCAGGCAGGAGAGACGAGACCCAGTACTTC.

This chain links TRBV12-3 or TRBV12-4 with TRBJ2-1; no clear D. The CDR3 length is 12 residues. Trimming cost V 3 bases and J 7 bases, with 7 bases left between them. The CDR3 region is CASSLGQNEQFF. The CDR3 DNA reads TGTGCCAGCAGTTTGGGCCAAAATGAGCAGTTCTTC.

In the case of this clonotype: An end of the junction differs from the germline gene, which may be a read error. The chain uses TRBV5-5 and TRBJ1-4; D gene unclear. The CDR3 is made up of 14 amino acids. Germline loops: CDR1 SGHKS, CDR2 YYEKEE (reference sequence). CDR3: CASSLEGNYEKLFF. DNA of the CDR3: TGTGCCAGCAGTTTGGAGGGAAATTACGAAAAACTGTTTTTT.

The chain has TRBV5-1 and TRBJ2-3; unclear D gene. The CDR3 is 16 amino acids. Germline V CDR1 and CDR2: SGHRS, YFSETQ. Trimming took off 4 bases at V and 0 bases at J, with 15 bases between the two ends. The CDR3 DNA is TGCGCCAGCAGCGCCGAAGTCCCCGCTAGCACAGATACGCAGTATTTT. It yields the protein CASSAEVPASTDTQYF.